These T cell receptor beta chains were read from a single sample in a study of CD8 T cells in ankylosing spondylitis. TCRdb itself ran the 5' RACE reads through MiXCR, one entry per CDR3 protein. The sample consists of 200,000 to 300,000 distinct CDR3 sequences, 32% of them appearing once. Sample: blood, either unsorted or a sorted T cell fraction (not recorded which). These receptors were taken from a male donor with ankylosing spondylitis or in good health (not recorded which). Each CDR3 is given with its conserved first and last residue. D genes are given only for firm matches. A clone size is listed for some rows: how often the clone was seen (once, few, many), or a class if it is expanded.

CDR3 DNA: TGCGCCAGCAGCTTGGTTCCTAGCGGGGGTCAAGAGACCCAGTACTTC
CDR3 protein: CASSLVPSGGQETQYF
D gene: TRBD2
J gene: TRBJ2-5
V gene: TRBV5-1
clone size: -

CDR3 DNA: TGTGCCAGCAGTTCTGGGGGCTACACCGGGGAGCTGTTTTTT
CDR3 protein: CASSSGGYTGELFF
D gene: -
J gene: TRBJ2-2
V gene: TRBV7-3
clone size: -

CDR3 DNA: TGCAGTGCCGAAGACAGCTCCTACGAGCAGTACTTC
CDR3 protein: CSAEDSSYEQYF
D gene: -
J gene: TRBJ2-7
V gene: TRBV20-1
clone size: few

CDR3 DNA: TGCGCCAGCAGCTTGGATCAAGGGAGGAAGACCCAGTACTTC
CDR3 protein: CASSLDQGRKTQYF
D gene: -
J gene: TRBJ2-5
V gene: TRBV5-1
clone size: few

CDR3 DNA: TGTGCCAGCTCACGATCCCGACAGGAAACCTACGAGCAGTACTTC
CDR3 protein: CASSRSRQETYEQYF
D gene: -
J gene: TRBJ2-7
V gene: TRBV18
clone size: few

CDR3 DNA: TGTGCCAGCAGCTTAATCCTAGGGCGCGAGCAGTACTTC
CDR3 protein: CASSLILGREQYF
D gene: -
J gene: TRBJ2-7
V gene: TRBV7-6
clone size: few

CDR3 DNA: TGTGCCAGCAGCCCGGAAGGGGGTACCTACAATGAGCAGTTCTTC
CDR3 protein: CASSPEGGTYNEQFF
D gene: -
J gene: TRBJ2-1
V gene: TRBV7-2
clone size: -

CDR3 DNA: TGTGCCAGCAGTTACCCCGGGGGTGGGAGTACGCAGTATTTT
CDR3 protein: CASSYPGGGSTQYF
D gene: -
J gene: TRBJ2-3
V gene: TRBV6-5
clone size: few

CDR3 DNA: TGCAGTGCCACCGAGGGGCAGACCTACGAGCAGTACTTC
CDR3 protein: CSATEGQTYEQYF
D gene: -
J gene: TRBJ2-7
V gene: TRBV20-1
clone size: -

CDR3 DNA: TGCGCCAGCAGCATCGGGTCCCGCACAGATACGCAGTATTTT
CDR3 protein: CASSIGSRTDTQYF
D gene: -
J gene: TRBJ2-3
V gene: TRBV5-1
clone size: -

CDR3 DNA: TGTGCCAGCAGTTTAAGCACAGGTATTATGTACGAGCAGTACTTC
CDR3 protein: CASSLSTGIMYEQYF
D gene: -
J gene: TRBJ2-7
V gene: TRBV27
clone size: -

CDR3 DNA: TGCAGTGCTAGGTCCGATAACACTGAAGCTTTCTTT
CDR3 protein: CSARSDNTEAFF
D gene: -
J gene: TRBJ1-1
V gene: TRBV20-1
clone size: few

CDR3 DNA: TGCAGTGCTAGAGACCGGACAGGCAACTCTGGGGCCAACGTCCTGACTTTC
CDR3 protein: CSARDRTGNSGANVLTF
D gene: TRBD1
J gene: TRBJ2-6
V gene: TRBV20-1
clone size: -

CDR3 DNA: TGCAGTGCTACCACGGGCCGTCTAGGAAACACCATATATTTT
CDR3 protein: CSATTGRLGNTIYF
D gene: -
J gene: TRBJ1-3
V gene: TRBV20-1
clone size: few

CDR3 DNA: TGTGCCAGCAGCTGGGGAGGGGCTCTGGACAATCAGCCCCAGCATTTT
CDR3 protein: CASSWGGALDNQPQHF
D gene: -
J gene: TRBJ1-5
V gene: TRBV7-8
clone size: -

CDR3 DNA: TGTGCCAGCAGTTTCTTGGGAGGTGAGCAGTTCTTC
CDR3 protein: CASSFLGGEQFF
D gene: -
J gene: TRBJ2-1
V gene: TRBV12-3/TRBV12-4
clone size: -

CDR3 DNA: TGTGCCACCAGCATAAGGACAGGGACCTATGAGCAGTTCTTC
CDR3 protein: CATSIRTGTYEQFF
D gene: TRBD1
J gene: TRBJ2-1
V gene: TRBV15
clone size: -

CDR3 DNA: TGTGCCAGCAGTTTAGGGGGGGCATGGGTCTATGGCTACACCTTC
CDR3 protein: CASSLGGAWVYGYTF
D gene: -
J gene: TRBJ1-2
V gene: TRBV12-3/TRBV12-4
clone size: few

CDR3 DNA: TGTGCCAGCATGGGGGGTAGCACAGATACGCAGTATTTT
CDR3 protein: CASMGGSTDTQYF
D gene: -
J gene: TRBJ2-3
V gene: TRBV7-3
clone size: -

CDR3 DNA: TGTGCCAGCAGTCAGCAGAACAATCAGCCCCAGCATTTT
CDR3 protein: CASSQQNNQPQHF
D gene: -
J gene: TRBJ1-5
V gene: TRBV12-3/TRBV12-4
clone size: -

CDR3 DNA: TGTGCCATCAGCGAAAACCGGGACAGGGGACTCGGAGCTTTCTTT
CDR3 protein: CAISENRDRGLGAFF
D gene: TRBD1
J gene: TRBJ1-1
V gene: TRBV10-3
clone size: once

CDR3 DNA: TGCAGCGTTTTAGGGACAGGGCCCAATGAGCAGTTCTTC
CDR3 protein: CSVLGTGPNEQFF
D gene: TRBD1
J gene: TRBJ2-1
V gene: TRBV29-1
clone size: many

CDR3 DNA: TGCAGCGCCCAAGGGGGGGGGCACACCGGGGAGCTGTTTTTT
CDR3 protein: CSAQGGGHTGELFF
D gene: -
J gene: TRBJ2-2
V gene: TRBV29-1
clone size: few

CDR3 DNA: TGTGCCAGCAGTCGACTAGCGGGGACCACAGATACGCAGTATTTT
CDR3 protein: CASSRLAGTTDTQYF
D gene: TRBD2
J gene: TRBJ2-3
V gene: TRBV12-3/TRBV12-4
clone size: -

CDR3 DNA: TGTGCCAGCAGACCCGGACAGGGGGGGGAAAAACTGTTTTTT
CDR3 protein: CASRPGQGGEKLFF
D gene: TRBD1
J gene: TRBJ1-4
V gene: TRBV27
clone size: -

CDR3 DNA: TGTGCCAGCAGCCAAGACGGGAAGTTGCTGTACTTC
CDR3 protein: CASSQDGKLLYF
D gene: -
J gene: TRBJ2-7
V gene: TRBV3-1
clone size: -

CDR3 DNA: TGTGCCACCAGCAGAGATGTCAGGATGAGAGATACGCAGTATTTT
CDR3 protein: CATSRDVRMRDTQYF
D gene: -
J gene: TRBJ2-3
V gene: TRBV15
clone size: -

CDR3 DNA: TGTGCCAGCAGCATGGGGGATACGCAGTATTTT
CDR3 protein: CASSMGDTQYF
D gene: -
J gene: TRBJ2-3
V gene: TRBV7-9
clone size: few

CDR3 DNA: TGTGCCAGCAGCGCCCTAGCGGGGGACCTTGGAGATACGCAGTATTTT
CDR3 protein: CASSALAGDLGDTQYF
D gene: TRBD2
J gene: TRBJ2-3
V gene: TRBV7-2
clone size: -

CDR3 DNA: TGTGCCAGCAGACTGGGGGTAGCAGCGGTCGAGCAGTACTTC
CDR3 protein: CASRLGVAAVEQYF
D gene: -
J gene: TRBJ2-7
V gene: TRBV6-1
clone size: -

CDR3 DNA: TGTGCCAGCAGTTTAGGCCAAAGGGCGGGAGAGACCCAGTACTTC
CDR3 protein: CASSLGQRAGETQYF
D gene: -
J gene: TRBJ2-5
V gene: TRBV27
clone size: once

CDR3 DNA: TGTGCCAGCAGCCAAGATTGGACTAGCGGGGAAGAGACCCAGTACTTC
CDR3 protein: CASSQDWTSGEETQYF
D gene: TRBD2
J gene: TRBJ2-5
V gene: TRBV14
clone size: -

CDR3 DNA: TGTGCCATTTGGGACAGAGGGTACGAGCAGTACTTC
CDR3 protein: CAIWDRGYEQYF
D gene: TRBD1
J gene: TRBJ2-7
V gene: TRBV10-3
clone size: -

CDR3 DNA: TGTGCCAGCAGCTTCGTGGTCCTTAGTTACGAGCAGTACTTC
CDR3 protein: CASSFVVLSYEQYF
D gene: -
J gene: TRBJ2-7
V gene: TRBV5-5
clone size: -

CDR3 DNA: TGTGCCAGCAGCTTAGCAAGGTTCGGGGTAACGGACACCGGGGAGCTGTTTTTT
CDR3 protein: CASSLARFGVTDTGELFF
D gene: -
J gene: TRBJ2-2
V gene: TRBV11-1
clone size: few

CDR3 DNA: TGCAGCGTTGAAGGATTCGGGCAGATTCAAGAGACCCAGTACTTC
CDR3 protein: CSVEGFGQIQETQYF
D gene: -
J gene: TRBJ2-5
V gene: TRBV29-1
clone size: -

CDR3 DNA: TGTGCCAGCAGTTTATCTGGGACAGGGATCGAGCAGTACTTC
CDR3 protein: CASSLSGTGIEQYF
D gene: TRBD1
J gene: TRBJ2-7
V gene: TRBV27
clone size: -

CDR3 DNA: TGCAGTGCTAGAGATCGCAAGGGGGCTAGCGGGGGGAGCGATACGCAGTATTTT
CDR3 protein: CSARDRKGASGGSDTQYF
D gene: TRBD2
J gene: TRBJ2-3
V gene: TRBV20-1
clone size: -

CDR3 DNA: TGCGCCAGCAGCTTGAGGTGGGCGTCTGAAGCTTTCTTT
CDR3 protein: CASSLRWASEAFF
D gene: -
J gene: TRBJ1-1
V gene: TRBV5-1
clone size: once

CDR3 DNA: TGCAGCGTTGAAACAGGGGTCTCTGGAAACACCATATATTTT
CDR3 protein: CSVETGVSGNTIYF
D gene: TRBD1
J gene: TRBJ1-3
V gene: TRBV29-1
clone size: many